This is a list of T cell receptor beta chains from one sample in a study of cytomegalovirus exposure and HLA in healthy donors. Some clones are missing from TCRdb's copy, which holds only in-frame ones; the method was immunoSEQ multiplex PCR. The table lists 150,000 to 200,000 clones, approximately 72% of them singletons. The sample comprised PBMCs. These TCRs come from a human donor in good health. The conserved cysteine and the conserved F or W are not part of the CDR3 here. Expanded clones get a size class; other rows say once, few or many, or leave the size out.

size,V,CDR3
.,TRBV28,ASNWGGYNEQF
.,TRBV5-6,ASSFPSVRGYYNEQF
.,TRBV18,ASSPLRTGSGNTEAF
.,TRBV11-3,ASSLGQSNSPLH
.,TRBV7-2,ASSPSTNSGANVLT
few,TRBV30,AWSPRDGYT
.,TRBV19,ASTRGSSGNTIY
.,TRBV7-8,ASSPSTGSYNEQF
.,TRBV2,ASSEAATLVYEQY
.,TRBV28,ASSSRAGEDQPQH
.,TRBV10-3,AISASDRDTEAF
.,TRBV5-5,ASLQGARQETQY
.,TRBV2,ASAGVPGELF
.,TRBV19,ASSMEGWYGYT
.,TRBV19,ASSIDLGGGFYEQY
.,TRBV6-6,ASSSGTGVYEQY
.,TRBV19,ASSRERVYGYT
once,TRBV6-5,ASSWTGGTYEQY
.,TRBV30,AWSVFRDTIY
.,TRBV11-2,ASSLLAGGTGELF
.,TRBV7-7,ASSLNAGTRYNEQF
.,TRBV15,ATEGGARRELF
few,TRBV5-4,ASTEPKTGNTEAF
.,TRBV5-8,ASSWPSGEKLF
.,TRBV9,ASSVDLGAYEQY
.,TRBV6-1,ASSPPRSYEQY
few,TRBV13,ASSPGAEAF
.,TRBV6-1,ASRGRGWDQPQH
.,TRBV19,ARSGRNTGELF
.,TRBV21-1,ASTSPPPSSYEQY
.,TRBV27,ASSSGGRMNTEAF
.,TRBV23-1,ASSQSTGPRAYSNQPQH
.,TRBV7-2,ASSLVRSASGNTDTQY
.,TRBV10-2,ASSESAAQLSGNTIY
.,TRBV27,ASSLQGLAATYEQY
.,TRBV5-1,ASSLGGQINEQF
.,TRBV25-1,ASSESTGFQLGNYGYT